The clone carrying this T cell receptor (beta chain) has a handful of counts. This specimen comes from a study of beta chain features in type 1 diabetes. Of the isolated RNA, all was reverse transcribed, and so the sequenced material was expressed TCRB transcripts. Sequencing used immunoSEQ multiplex PCR; TCRdb keeps in-frame clones, though not all of them. The repertoire holds 850,000 to 900,000 clones, with roughly 17% as singletons. From germline, CDR1 is SGHTA and CDR2 FQGNSA. The CDR3 length is 16 residues. V shed 5 bases and J shed 6 bases, with 19 bases lying between them. The sequence was obtained from a woman in her late teens or twenties in good health. Specimen: naive CD4+ T cells from blood. The chain carries TRBV7-2 and TRBJ2-2; D not resolved. CDR3 amino acids: CASSPMLFSAAGELFF. The CDR3, as DNA: TGTGCCAGCAGCCCGATGCTCTTCTCGGCCGCCGGGGAGCTGTTTTTT. The full variable domain, in which reference TRBV7-2 and TRBJ2-2 provide the parts outside the CDR3, is GAGVSQSPSNKVTEKGKDVELRCDPISGHTALYWYRQSLGQGLEFLIYFQGNSAPDKSGLPSDRFSAERTGGSVSTLTIQRTQQEDSAVYLCASSPMLFSAAGELFFGEGSRLTVL.